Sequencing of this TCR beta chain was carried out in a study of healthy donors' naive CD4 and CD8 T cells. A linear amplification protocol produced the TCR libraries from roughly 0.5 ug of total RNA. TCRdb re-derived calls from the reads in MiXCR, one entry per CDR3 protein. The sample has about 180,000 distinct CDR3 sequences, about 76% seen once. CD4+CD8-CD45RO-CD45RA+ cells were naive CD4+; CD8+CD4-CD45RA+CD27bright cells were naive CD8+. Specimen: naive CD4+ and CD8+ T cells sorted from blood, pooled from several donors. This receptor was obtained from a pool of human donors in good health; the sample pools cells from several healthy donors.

The CDR3 protein is CSVALEGRTGELFF. Here the CDR3 DNA reads TGCAGCGTTGCCTTGGAGGGCCGTACCGGGGAGCTGTTTTTT. The J gene is TRBJ2-2, the V gene TRBV29-1, with D perhaps TRBD2 (6 bases). Germline CDR1 SQVTM, CDR2 ANQGSEA. Deletions cut 4 bases from V and 5 bases from J, with 14 bases between. CDR3 size: 14 residues.